Below are 27 T cell receptor beta chains sequenced from a single sample in a study of shared clonotypes between healthy human individuals. Repertoires were generated with immunoSEQ multiplex PCR, while TCRdb's copy carries only in-frame clones and drops some. The data hold approximately 1,500,000 clones, with 98% observed a single time. The specimen was naive CD4+ T cells sorted from blood. The sample's subset: CD45RA+ positively selected. Source of these receptors: a man aged 25-45 years in good health.

The J gene is TRBJ2-3, the V gene TRBV11-2, with 10 positions matching TRBD2. Losses at the gene ends were 0 bases for V and 6 bases for J; bases not matched to a gene: 12. This CDR3 contains 18 residues. Germline CDR1 is SGHAT and CDR2 is FQNNGV. The CDR3 protein is CASSLDFRGSGRSDTQYF. DNA of the CDR3: TGTGCCAGCAGCTTAGATTTCCGCGGTAGCGGGAGGTCGGATACGCAGTATTTT.

This chain joins TRBV27 and TRBJ1-2; D is unresolved. Between the trimmed V and J ends, which lost 0 bases and 0 bases, there was a span of 11 bases. The germline CDR1 and CDR2 sequences are MNHEY and SMNVEV (reference sequence). The CDR3 spans 16 residues. CDR3 sequence reads: CASSLSMALPNYGYTF. The CDR3 DNA sequence: TGTGCCAGCAGTTTATCGATGGCTCTCCCTAACTATGGCTACACCTTC.

With respect to this clone: A much larger clone lies a single base off, so this may be a read error. The CDR3 here is CASPPQETQYF. The CDR3 DNA reads as TGTGCCAGCCCACCCCAAGAGACCCAGTACTTC. V is TRBV5-6 and J is TRBJ2-5, with D unclear. There are 11 residues in the CDR3. Germline-derived CDR1 and CDR2 are SGHDT and YYEEEE. V was cut by 7 bases and J by 1 base, with 5 bases left in between.

The chain is built from TRBV19 and TRBJ1-5; 7 positions match TRBD1. J lost 7 bases, V lost 6 bases, and 9 bases had no gene match. The CDR3 sequence is 14 residues long. Germline V gene sequence: CDR1 LNHDA, CDR2 SQIVND (reference sequence). In DNA, the CDR3 is TGTGCCAGTAGAAAGACAGGGAGGGGCCAGCCCCAGCATTTT. This translates into CASRKTGRGQPQHF.

The chain combines TRBV6-6 with TRBJ2-5, with D maybe TRBD2 (5 bases). Germline loops: CDR1 MNHNY, CDR2 SVGAGI (reference sequence). This CDR3 has 14 residues. Trimming removed 6 bases from V and 3 bases from J, with 14 bases in between. CDR3 nucleotides: TGTGCCAGCAGCCTACTGGCGGGTAAAGAGACCCAGTACTTC. Its protein product is CASSLLAGKETQYF.

The sample holds one count of this clone. The chain carries TRBV6-6 and TRBJ1-5; D not certain. The CDR3 has 16 residues. Germline assignment: CDR1 MNHNY and CDR2 SVGAGI (reference sequence). The V gene lost 4 bases and the J gene lost 2 bases, with 15 bases spanning the gap. Here the CDR3 DNA reads TGTGCCAGCAGTTCCGAACTTCAGGTGCGCAATCAGCCCCAGCATTTT. Amino acid sequence: CASSSELQVRNQPQHF.

The chain combines TRBV5-1 with TRBJ2-6; unclear D gene. The germline V gene encodes CDR1 SGHRS and CDR2 YFSETQ. The V end lost 0 bases, the J end lost 3 bases, and 10 bases lay between the germline ends. The CDR3 is made up of 16 amino acids. DNA of the CDR3: TGCGCCAGCAGCTTGGTCCAGCTATATGGGGCCAACGTCCTGACTTTC. It yields the protein CASSLVQLYGANVLTF.

With regard to this clone: Other DNA variants within this sample encode the same CDR3. The chain combines TRBV5-1 with TRBJ2-2; D remains ambiguous. Per germline, CDR1 SGHRS and CDR2 YFSETQ. The CDR3 sequence is 14 residues long. With 5 bases removed from V and 0 bases from J, the gap between germline ends came to 8 bases. The CDR3 loop reads CASSPGPNTGELFF. CDR3 nucleotides: TGCGCCAGCAGTCCCGGGCCGAACACCGGGGAGCTGTTTTTT.

V usage is TRBV5-1 and J usage is TRBJ2-5, with 10 bases that match TRBD1. The germline V gene has CDR1 SGHRS and CDR2 YFSETQ. The CDR3 runs 14 residues. The V and J ends lost 5 bases and 3 bases, in that order; junction bases with no gene match: 4. CDR3 bases: TGCGCCAGCAGATATGGGACAGGGGAAGAGACCCAGTACTTC. Amino acid sequence: CASRYGTGEETQYF.

The chain joins TRBV7-3 to TRBJ2-1; 10 nucleotides agree with TRBD1. CDR1 and CDR2 from the germline V gene are SGHTA and FQGTGA. The CDR3 sequence is 15 residues long. V dropped 3 bases and J dropped 9; count of bases not matched to a gene: 8. The CDR3 loop reads CASSFSGTGDGEQFF. DNA for the CDR3: TGTGCCAGCAGCTTTTCCGGGACAGGGGATGGTGAGCAGTTCTTC.

This sequence joins TRBV14 and TRBJ2-1, with D unclear. Between the trimmed V and J ends, which lost 2 bases and 12 bases, there was a span of 14 bases. This CDR3 has 13 residues. CDR1 is SGHDN, CDR2 FVKESK, per germline. The CDR3 spells CASSQSSVRRQFF. CDR3 coding DNA: TGTGCCAGCAGCCAAAGCTCGGTCCGGCGGCAGTTCTTC.

The rearrangement uses TRBV28 and TRBJ1-1; weak D call: TRBD1 (5 bases). Looked up from germline, CDR1 is MDHEN and CDR2 is SYDVKM. The germline V and J ends were trimmed by 6 bases and 0 bases, with 20 bases remaining between them. This CDR3 has 17 amino acids. The CDR3: CASSRNRWGTMNTEAFF. CDR3 bases: TGTGCCAGCAGCCGAAACCGTTGGGGGACTATGAACACTGAAGCTTTCTTT.

This clone appeared once. The chain combines TRBV21-1 with TRBJ2-1; the DNA was not used to check the table's D call, TRBD2. TRBV21-1 is tagged as a pseudogene. This CDR3 comprises 16 residues. The DNA of the CDR3 is TGTGCCAGCAGCAAAGGGAGCGGGAGGGCCTACAATGAGCAGTTCTTC. Translation gives CASSKGSGRAYNEQFF.

The rearrangement uses TRBV6-5 and TRBJ2-3; D remains unclear. The CDR3 runs to 15 residues. Germline V lookup: CDR1 MNHEY, CDR2 SVGAGI. The V end lost 2 bases, the J end lost 5 bases, and 14 bases lay between the germline ends. The CDR3 protein is CASSYGLPRKDTQYF. Written as DNA, the CDR3 is TGTGCCAGCAGTTACGGTCTGCCGAGGAAAGATACGCAGTATTTT.

This rearrangement joins TRBV5-1 to TRBJ2-7; no clear D gene. V gave up 4 bases and J gave up 1 base, with 15 bases separating them. CDR1 is SGHRS, CDR2 YFSETQ, per germline. The CDR3 sequence is 15 residues long. The CDR3 loop reads CASSPSLSGSYEQYF. The DNA of the CDR3 is TGCGCCAGCAGCCCTTCGTTAAGTGGATCCTACGAGCAGTACTTC.

The chain employs TRBV5-1 and TRBJ2-1; the match to TRBD2 covers 12 bases. J lost 3 bases, V lost 2 bases, and 6 bases had no gene match. Germline CDR1 is SGHRS and CDR2 is YFSETQ. There are 17 residues in the CDR3. This CDR3 is CASSFPTSGRFYNEQFF. In nucleotides, the CDR3 is TGCGCCAGCAGCTTCCCCACTAGCGGGAGGTTCTACAATGAGCAGTTCTTC.

V usage is TRBV9 and J usage is TRBJ2-1; TRBD2 aligns across 7 bases. This CDR3 contains 15 residues. Germline CDR1 and CDR2: SGDLS and YYNGEE. Trimming removed 0 bases from V and 14 bases from J; junction bases left unmatched: 14. CDR3 protein: CASSVGGSGSNKEFF. CDR3 sequence (DNA): TGTGCCAGCAGCGTAGGCGGTAGCGGGTCTAATAAGGAGTTCTTC. Supplemented by reference TRBV9 and TRBJ2-1, the full variable domain reads DSGVTQTPKHLITATGQRVTLRCSPRSGDLSVYWYQQSLDQGLQFLIQYYNGEERAKGNILERFSAQQFPDLHSELNLSSLELGDSALYFCASSVGGSGSNKEFFGPGTRLTVL.

J is TRBJ2-1 and V is TRBV28, with D possibly being TRBD1 or TRBD2 (6 bases each). The length of the CDR3 is 15 residues. V lost 4 bases, J lost 2 bases, and 12 bases lay in between. Germline V lookup: CDR1 MDHEN, CDR2 SYDVKM. CDR3 nucleotide sequence: TGTGCCAGCAGTTCTAGGGGGAGGCCCTACAATGAGCAGTTCTTC. Translation: CASSSRGRPYNEQFF.

This chain connects TRBV4-1 to TRBJ2-7; D possibly corresponds to TRBD2 (5 bases). V was shortened by 4 bases and J by 6 bases, with 13 bases between the two germline ends. CDR3 length equals 13 residues. The V gene's germline CDR1 is MGHRA and CDR2 YSYEKL. The CDR3 DNA reads TGCGCCAGCAGCCGCGAAGAGGGCAGCGAGCAGTACTTC. This encodes CASSREEGSEQYF.

The chain combines TRBV7-2 with TRBJ1-4, with D unclear. The CDR3 runs to 14 residues. CDR1 and CDR2 from the germline V gene are SGHTA and FQGNSA. V was clipped by 6 bases and J by 3 bases, with 11 bases between them. Written as DNA, the CDR3 is TGTGCCAGCAGGATAGGGAGGTCTAATGAAAAACTGTTTTTT. Encoded protein: CASRIGRSNEKLFF.

V is TRBV7-2 and J is TRBJ2-2; D is perhaps TRBD1 or TRBD2 (5 bases each). The CDR3 has 14 amino acids. V dropped 6 bases and J dropped 3 bases, with 11 bases sitting between them. Germline lookup yields CDR1 SGHTA and CDR2 FQGNSA. The CDR3 DNA reads as TGTGCCAGCAGTTCCGGGACGTACACCGGGGAGCTGTTTTTT. Translation gives CASSSGTYTGELFF.

The chain has TRBV7-9 and TRBJ1-2; no definite D call. CDR3 length equals 15 residues. Trimming left V 4 bases short and J 2 bases short, with 14 bases between. Looked up from germline, CDR1 is SEHNR and CDR2 is FQNEAQ (reference sequence). The CDR3 loop reads CASSSPREVNYGYTF. The DNA for the CDR3 is TGTGCCAGCAGCTCCCCGAGAGAAGTCAACTATGGCTACACCTTC.

V is TRBV5-1 and J is TRBJ2-2; the D is unclear. The CDR3 consists of 17 residues. The germline V and J ends were trimmed by 0 bases and 3 bases, with 15 bases remaining between them. CDR1 SGHRS and CDR2 YFSETQ come from the germline V gene. CDR3 amino acids: CASSLEGPTLDTGELFF. CDR3 nucleotide sequence: TGCGCCAGCAGCTTGGAGGGCCCGACCCTTGACACCGGGGAGCTGTTTTTT.

This sequence joins TRBV5-1 and TRBJ2-1, with D possibly matching TRBD2 (6 bases). V lost 5 bases and J lost 8, with 20 bases in between. The CDR3 loop spans 15 amino acids. CDR1 and CDR2 (germline): SGHRS, YFSETQ. The CDR3 DNA reads as TGCGCCAGCAGTGCGCCTAGCGTGCTAAGCTATGAGCAGTTCTTC. The encoded protein is CASSAPSVLSYEQFF.

Regarding this clone: This specimen includes other DNA sequences encoding the same CDR3. The rearrangement joins TRBV19 to TRBJ2-3; perhaps TRBD1 as D (6 bases). This CDR3 is built from 14 residues. Deletions cut 1 base from V and 2 bases from J, with 7 bases between. Germline CDR1 is LNHDA and CDR2 is SQIVND (reference sequence). CDR3 amino acids: CASSIGTVTDTQYF. The CDR3, as DNA: TGTGCCAGTAGTATAGGGACAGTCACAGATACGCAGTATTTT. The complete variable domain, with remaining parts taken from reference TRBV19 and TRBJ2-3, reads DGGITQSPKYLFRKEGQNVTLSCEQNLNHDAMYWYRQDPGQGLRLIYYSQIVNDFQKGDIAEGYSVSREKKESFPLTVTSAQKNPTAFYLCASSIGTVTDTQYFGPGTRLTVL.

V is TRBV30 and J is TRBJ1-2, with 8 bases that match TRBD1. The CDR3 totals 14 residues. The V and J ends lost 2 bases and 5 bases, in that order; junction bases with no gene match: 7. Germline values: CDR1 GTSNPN, CDR2 SVGIG (reference sequence). CDR3 nucleotide sequence: TGTGCCTGGAGTCGGGACAGGAGATCTTATGGCTACACCTTC. Translating gives CAWSRDRRSYGYTF.

The V and J genes are TRBV5-1 and TRBJ2-5, with D perhaps matching TRBD2 (5 bases). CDR3 length: 15 amino acids. Trimming cost V 2 bases and J 3 bases, with 14 bases left between them. Germline CDR1 SGHRS, CDR2 YFSETQ. In nucleotides, the CDR3 is TGCGCCAGCAGCTTTGCAGGAGGCGGAGAAGAGACCCAGTACTTC. Translated, it gives CASSFAGGGEETQYF.